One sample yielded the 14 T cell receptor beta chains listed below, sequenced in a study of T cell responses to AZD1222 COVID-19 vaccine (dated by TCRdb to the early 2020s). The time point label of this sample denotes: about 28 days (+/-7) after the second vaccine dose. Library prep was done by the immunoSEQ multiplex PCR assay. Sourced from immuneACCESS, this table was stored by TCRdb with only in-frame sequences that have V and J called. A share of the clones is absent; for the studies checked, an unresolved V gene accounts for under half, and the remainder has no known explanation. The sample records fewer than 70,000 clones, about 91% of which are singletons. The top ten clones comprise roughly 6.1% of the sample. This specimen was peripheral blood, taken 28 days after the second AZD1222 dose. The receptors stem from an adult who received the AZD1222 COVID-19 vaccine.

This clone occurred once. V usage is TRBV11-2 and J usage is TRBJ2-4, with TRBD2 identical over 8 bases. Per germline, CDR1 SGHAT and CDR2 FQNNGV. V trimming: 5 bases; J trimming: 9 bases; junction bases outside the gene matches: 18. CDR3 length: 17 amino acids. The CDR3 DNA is TGTGCCAGCAGCCTGGTGGGTAGCGGGATAGTCTTAGGCATTCAGTACTTC. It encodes CASSLVGSGIVLGIQYF. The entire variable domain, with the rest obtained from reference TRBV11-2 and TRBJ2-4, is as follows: EAGVAQSPRYKIIEKRQSVAFWCNPISGHATLYWYQQILGQGPKLLIQFQNNGVVDDSQLPKDRFSAERLKGVDSTLKIQPAKLEDSAVYLCASSLVGSGIVLGIQYFGAGTRLSVL.

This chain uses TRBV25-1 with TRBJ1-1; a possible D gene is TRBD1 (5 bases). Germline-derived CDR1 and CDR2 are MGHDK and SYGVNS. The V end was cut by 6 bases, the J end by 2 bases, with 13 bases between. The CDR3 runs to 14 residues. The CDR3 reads CASSADSRNTEAFF. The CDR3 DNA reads TGTGCCAGCAGCGCTGACAGTCGTAACACTGAAGCTTTCTTT.

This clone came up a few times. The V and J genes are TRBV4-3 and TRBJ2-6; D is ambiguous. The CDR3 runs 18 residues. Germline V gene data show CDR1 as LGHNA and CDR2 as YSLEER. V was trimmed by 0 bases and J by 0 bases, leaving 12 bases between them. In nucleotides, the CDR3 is TGCGCCAGCAGCCAAGAATACCCACCAAGCTCTGGGGCCAACGTCCTGACTTTC. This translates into CASSQEYPPSSGANVLTF.

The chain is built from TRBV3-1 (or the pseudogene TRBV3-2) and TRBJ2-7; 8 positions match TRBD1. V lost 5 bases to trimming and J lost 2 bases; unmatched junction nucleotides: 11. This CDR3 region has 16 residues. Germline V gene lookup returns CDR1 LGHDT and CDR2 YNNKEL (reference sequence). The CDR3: CASSDPGTGNPYEQYF. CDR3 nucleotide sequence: TGTGCCAGCAGCGACCCCGGGACAGGAAATCCCTACGAGCAGTACTTC.

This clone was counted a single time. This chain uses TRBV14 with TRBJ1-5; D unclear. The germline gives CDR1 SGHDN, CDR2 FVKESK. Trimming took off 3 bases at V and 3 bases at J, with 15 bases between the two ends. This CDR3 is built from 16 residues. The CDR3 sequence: CASSHSSPGFNQPQHF. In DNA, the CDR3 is TGTGCCAGCAGCCACTCCAGCCCGGGGTTCAATCAGCCCCAGCATTTT.

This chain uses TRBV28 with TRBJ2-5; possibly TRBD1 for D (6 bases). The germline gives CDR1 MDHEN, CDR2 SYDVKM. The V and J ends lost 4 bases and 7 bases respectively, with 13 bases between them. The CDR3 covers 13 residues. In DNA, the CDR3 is TGTGCCAGCAGTTCGGGACATTGGGTGACCCAGTACTTC. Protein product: CASSSGHWVTQYF.

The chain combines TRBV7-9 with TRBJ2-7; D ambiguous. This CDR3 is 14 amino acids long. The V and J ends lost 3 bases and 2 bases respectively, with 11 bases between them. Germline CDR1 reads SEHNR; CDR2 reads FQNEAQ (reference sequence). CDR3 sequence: CASSLGLGAYEQYF. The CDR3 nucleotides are TGTGCCAGCAGCTTGGGATTAGGAGCCTACGAGCAGTACTTC. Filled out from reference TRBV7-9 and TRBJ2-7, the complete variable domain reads DTGVSQNPRHKITKRGQNVTFRCDPISEHNRLYWYRQTLGQGPEFLTYFQNEAQLEKSRLLSDRFSAERPKGSFSTLEIQRTEQGDSAMYLCASSLGLGAYEQYFGPGTRLTVT.

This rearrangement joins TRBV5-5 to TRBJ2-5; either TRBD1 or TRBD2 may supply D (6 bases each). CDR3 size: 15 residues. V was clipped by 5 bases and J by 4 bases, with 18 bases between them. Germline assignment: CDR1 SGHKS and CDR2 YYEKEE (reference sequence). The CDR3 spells CASSDVGGVIETQYF. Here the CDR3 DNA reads TGTGCCAGCAGTGACGTGGGGGGCGTTATAGAGACCCAGTACTTC.

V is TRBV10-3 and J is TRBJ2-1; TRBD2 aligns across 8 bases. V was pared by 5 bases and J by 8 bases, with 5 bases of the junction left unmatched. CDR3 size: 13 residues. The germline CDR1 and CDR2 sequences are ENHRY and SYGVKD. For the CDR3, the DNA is TGTGCCATCAGTAGCGGGAGTGGCGATGAGCAGTTCTTC. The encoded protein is CAISSGSGDEQFF.

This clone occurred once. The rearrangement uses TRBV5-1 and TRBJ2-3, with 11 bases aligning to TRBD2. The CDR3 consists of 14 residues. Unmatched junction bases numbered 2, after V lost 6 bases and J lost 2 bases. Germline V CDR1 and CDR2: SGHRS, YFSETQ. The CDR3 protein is CASKLAGDTDTQYF. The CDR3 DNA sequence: TGCGCCAGCAAACTAGCGGGAGACACAGATACGCAGTATTTT.

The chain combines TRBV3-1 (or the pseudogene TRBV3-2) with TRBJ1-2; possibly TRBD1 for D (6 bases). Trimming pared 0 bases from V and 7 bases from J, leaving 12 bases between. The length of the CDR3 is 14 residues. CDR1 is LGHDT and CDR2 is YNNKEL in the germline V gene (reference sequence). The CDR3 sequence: CASSQEGGRFGYTF. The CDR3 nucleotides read TGTGCCAGCAGCCAAGAAGGGGGGAGGTTTGGCTACACCTTC.

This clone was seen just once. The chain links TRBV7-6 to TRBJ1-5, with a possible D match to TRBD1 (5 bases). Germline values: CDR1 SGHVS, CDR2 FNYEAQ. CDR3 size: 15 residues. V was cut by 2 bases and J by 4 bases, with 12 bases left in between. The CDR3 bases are TGTGCCAGCAGCTTATCCCGGGGCTTGAATCAGCCCCAGCATTTT. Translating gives CASSLSRGLNQPQHF.

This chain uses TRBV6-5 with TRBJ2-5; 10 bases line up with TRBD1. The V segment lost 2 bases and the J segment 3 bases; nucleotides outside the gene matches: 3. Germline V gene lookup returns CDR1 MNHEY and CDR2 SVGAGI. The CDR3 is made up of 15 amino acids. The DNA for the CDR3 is TGTGCCAGCAGTTACGCGGGACAGGGGAAAGAGACCCAGTACTTC. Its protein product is CASSYAGQGKETQYF.

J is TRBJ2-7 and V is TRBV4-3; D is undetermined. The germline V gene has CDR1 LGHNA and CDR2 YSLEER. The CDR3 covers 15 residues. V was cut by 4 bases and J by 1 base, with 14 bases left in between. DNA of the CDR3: TGCGCCAGCAGCCCCCAGGTGGCCTCGTCCTACGAGCAGTACTTC. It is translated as CASSPQVASSYEQYF.